Presented here are 12 T cell receptor beta chains from one specimen sequenced in a study of T cell responses to AZD1222 COVID-19 vaccine. Sequencing was performed with immunoSEQ multiplex PCR; in TCRdb, only in-frame clones are kept and a portion is missing. The sample has about 140,000 clones, about 91% seen once. The sample consisted of peripheral blood, taken on day 0 of AZD1222 vaccination. These receptors were collected from an adult in good health.

The V call is TRBV4-1, the J call TRBJ2-2, with a tentative D call TRBD2 (6 bases). V shed 4 bases and J shed 7 bases, with 16 bases lying between them. CDR3 length: 15 amino acids. Germline assignment: CDR1 MGHRA and CDR2 YSYEKL. Here the CDR3 DNA reads TGCGCCAGCAGCCCTCAGGAGGGGTGGGGCGGGGAGCTGTTTTTT. Translation gives CASSPQEGWGGELFF.

This clone was picked up one time. CDR3 sequence: CASRFRRGCYEQYF. The CDR3, as DNA: TGTGCAAGTCGCTTTCGAAGGGGGTGCTACGAGCAGTACTTC. V and J are TRBV12-2 and TRBJ2-7; the table's D call of TRBD1 was not tested on the DNA. TRBV12-2 is a pseudogene. CDR3 size: 14 residues.

The chain is built from TRBV5-6 and TRBJ2-7, with TRBD1 matching 9 bases. With 4 bases clipped from V and 1 base from J, the junction kept 6 bases outside the gene matches. This CDR3 has 15 residues. CDR1 is SGHDT and CDR2 is YYEEEE in the germline V gene. For the CDR3, the DNA is TGTGCCAGCAGCAAGACAGGGGGTTCTTCCTACGAGCAGTACTTC. Protein sequence: CASSKTGGSSYEQYF.

This clone has a single count. CDR3 residues: CAWSFGPNQPQHF. CDR3 bases: TGTGCCTGGAGTTTTGGACCAAATCAGCCCCAGCATTTT. This chain joins TRBV30 and TRBJ1-5; D remains ambiguous. This CDR3 spans 13 amino acids. CDR1 and CDR2 from the germline V gene are GTSNPN and SVGIG (reference sequence). The V end was cut by 2 bases, the J end by 4 bases, with 9 bases between.

This chain joins TRBV2 and TRBJ1-4; D unresolved. The CDR3 loop spans 11 amino acids. The V gene lost 8 bases and the J gene lost 10 bases, with 11 bases spanning the gap. Germline V lookup: CDR1 SNHLY, CDR2 FYNNEI. The CDR3 DNA follows: TGTGCCAGCTTGGATTGGGGAAAACTGTTTTTT. Its translation: CASLDWGKLFF.

V is TRBV28 and J is TRBJ2-2, with TRBD2 identical over 16 bases. V gave up 6 bases and J gave up 6 bases; unmatched junction bases: 13. Germline CDR1 reads MDHEN; CDR2 reads SYDVKM. This CDR3 spans 19 amino acids. The CDR3 coding sequence is TGTGCCAGCAGCACTCCTGGGACTAGCGGGGGGGCTTTCGCCGGGGAGCTGTTTTTT. Its translation: CASSTPGTSGGAFAGELFF.

CDR3 loop: CASGLEADYGYTF. For the CDR3, the DNA is TGTGCTAGTGGTTTGGAGGCGGACTATGGCTACACCTTC. This chain joins TRBV12-5 and TRBJ1-2; D gene ambiguous. The V end was cut by 1 base, the J end by 3 bases, with 6 bases between. The germline CDR1 and CDR2 sequences are LGHNT and FRNRAP. The CDR3 spans 13 residues.

Of note for this clone: One end of the junction does not line up with germline, which may come from a read error. The chain uses TRBV5-1 and TRBJ1-1; D unresolved. The V gene's germline CDR1 is SGHRS and CDR2 YFSETQ. CDR3 length: 13 amino acids. CDR3 in amino acids: CASRLDDLTEAFF. In nucleotides, the CDR3 is TGCGCCAGCAGGTTGGACGACCTCACTGAAGCTTTCTTT.

The chain carries TRBV12-3 or TRBV12-4 and TRBJ1-1, with D maybe TRBD1 (5 bases). V was pared by 6 bases and J by 3 bases, with 11 bases between. The CDR3 contains 13 residues. CDR3: CASSLGGDTEAFF. CDR3 DNA sequence: TGTGCCAGCAGCCTGGGGGGGGACACTGAAGCTTTCTTT.

In this sample, this clone turned up once. V gene TRBV7-3 combines with J gene TRBJ2-2, with 9 bases aligning to TRBD1. The CDR3 runs to 18 residues. V was pared by 1 base and J by 6 bases, with 12 bases of the junction left unmatched. Germline CDR1 is SGHTA and CDR2 is FQGTGA. The chain's CDR3 is CASSLSGSGQGSAGELFF. CDR3 DNA sequence: TGTGCCAGCAGCTTAAGCGGGTCGGGACAGGGATCCGCCGGGGAGCTGTTTTTT.

CDR3 loop: CASSFGDGAYNSPLHF. CDR3 bases: TGCGCCAGCAGCTTTGGGGACGGGGCCTATAATTCACCCCTCCACTTT. The chain couples TRBV5-1 to TRBJ1-6, with D possibly being TRBD1 (5 bases). CDR3 size: 16 residues. Germline CDR1 is SGHRS and CDR2 is YFSETQ. V was cut by 2 bases and J by 2 bases, with 11 bases left in between.

This clone was observed many times. The chain couples TRBV12-3 or TRBV12-4 to TRBJ2-7; maybe TRBD1 (5 bases). Trimming took 6 bases from V and 3 from J, leaving 9 bases between them. CDR3 length equals 12 residues. CDR3 amino acids: CASSYRGYEQYF. CDR3 in DNA: TGTGCCAGCAGCTATAGGGGCTACGAGCAGTACTTC.